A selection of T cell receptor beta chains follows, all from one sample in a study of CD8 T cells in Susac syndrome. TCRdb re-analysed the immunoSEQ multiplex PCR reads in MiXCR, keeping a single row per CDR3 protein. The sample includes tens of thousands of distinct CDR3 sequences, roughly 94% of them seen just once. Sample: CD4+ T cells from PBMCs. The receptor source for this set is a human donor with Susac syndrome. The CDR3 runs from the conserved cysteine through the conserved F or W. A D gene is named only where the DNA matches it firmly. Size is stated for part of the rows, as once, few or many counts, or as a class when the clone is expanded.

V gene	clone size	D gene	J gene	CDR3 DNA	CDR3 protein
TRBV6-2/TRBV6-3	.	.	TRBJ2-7	TGTGCCAGCAGCCGACAGGAATCCTACGAGCAGTACTTC	CASSRQESYEQYF
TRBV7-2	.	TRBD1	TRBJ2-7	TGTGCCAGCAGCCTCGGACAGGGCGTATACGAGCAGTACTTC	CASSLGQGVYEQYF
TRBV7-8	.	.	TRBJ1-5	TGTGCCAGCAGCTTAGAAGGTCAGCCCCAGCATTTT	CASSLEGQPQHF
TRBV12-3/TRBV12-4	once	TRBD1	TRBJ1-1	TGTGCCAGCAGTTTAGTACAGGGGGGCACTGAAGCTTTCTTT	CASSLVQGGTEAFF
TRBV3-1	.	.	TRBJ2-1	TGTGCCAGCAGCCAGGGTGAGACGTCCCATGAGCAGTTCTTC	CASSQGETSHEQFF
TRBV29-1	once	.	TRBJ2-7	TGCAGCGTTGGTAGCTCCTACGAGCAGTACTTC	CSVGSSYEQYF
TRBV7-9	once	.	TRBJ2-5	TGTGCCAGCAGCCTAGGGGAGTACCAAGAGACCCAGTACTTC	CASSLGEYQETQYF
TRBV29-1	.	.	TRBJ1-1	TGCAGCGTGCCTCTTAGGGCTGAAGCTTTCTTT	CSVPLRAEAFF
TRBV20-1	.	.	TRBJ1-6	TGCAGTGCCGCGACCGGGACCGGACGTTATTCACCCCTCCACTTT	CSAATGTGRYSPLHF
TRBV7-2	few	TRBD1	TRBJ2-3	TGTGCCAGCAGCCCTAGACAGGGGGGCGAAACAGATACGCAGTATTTT	CASSPRQGGETDTQYF
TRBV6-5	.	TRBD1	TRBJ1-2	TGTGCCAGCAGTTTTCGGACAGGGCTCGTTGGCTACACCTTC	CASSFRTGLVGYTF
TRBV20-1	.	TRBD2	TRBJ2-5	TGCAGTGCTACTAGCGGGGGATCGGAGACCCAGTACTTC	CSATSGGSETQYF
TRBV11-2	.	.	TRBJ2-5	TGTGCCAGCAGCTTAGGACTGCCAAGCCAAGAGACCCAGTACTTC	CASSLGLPSQETQYF
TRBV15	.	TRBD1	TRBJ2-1	TGTGCCACCATGACAGGGGGCGCAAGTAATGAGCAGTTCTTC	CATMTGGASNEQFF
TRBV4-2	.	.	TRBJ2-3	TGTGCCAGCAGCCAAGGAGAGGCCAGGGTTCGAACAGATACGCAGTATTTT	CASSQGEARVRTDTQYF
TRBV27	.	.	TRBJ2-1	TGTGCCAGCGGGGGGTTCTACAATGAGCAGTTCTTC	CASGGFYNEQFF
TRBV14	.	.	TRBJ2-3	TGTGCCAGCAGCCAAGACAGGGCAAGCACAGATACGCAGTATTTT	CASSQDRASTDTQYF
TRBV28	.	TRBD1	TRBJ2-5	TGTGCCAGCAGTTTCCCGGGACAGGGATGGGAGACCCAGTACTTC	CASSFPGQGWETQYF
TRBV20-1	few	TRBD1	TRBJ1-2	TGCAGTGCTGGGCAGGGGGCGAACTATGGCTACACCTTC	CSAGQGANYGYTF
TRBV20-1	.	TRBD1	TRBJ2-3	TGCAGTGCTATGGGACAGGGACTGACAGATACGCAGTATTTT	CSAMGQGLTDTQYF
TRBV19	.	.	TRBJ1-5	TGTGCCAGTACGACAGAGACCTATCAGCCCCAGCATTTT	CASTTETYQPQHF
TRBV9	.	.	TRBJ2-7	TGTGCCAGCAGCCCCTTTGACCACCAACGGGACGAGCAGTACTTC	CASSPFDHQRDEQYF
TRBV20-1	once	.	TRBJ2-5	TGCAGTGCTAGTGGGGCCGAAGAGACCCAGTACTTC	CSASGAEETQYF
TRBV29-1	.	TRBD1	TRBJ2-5	TGCAGCGTTGAAACCACAGGGGTAGAGACCCAGTACTTC	CSVETTGVETQYF